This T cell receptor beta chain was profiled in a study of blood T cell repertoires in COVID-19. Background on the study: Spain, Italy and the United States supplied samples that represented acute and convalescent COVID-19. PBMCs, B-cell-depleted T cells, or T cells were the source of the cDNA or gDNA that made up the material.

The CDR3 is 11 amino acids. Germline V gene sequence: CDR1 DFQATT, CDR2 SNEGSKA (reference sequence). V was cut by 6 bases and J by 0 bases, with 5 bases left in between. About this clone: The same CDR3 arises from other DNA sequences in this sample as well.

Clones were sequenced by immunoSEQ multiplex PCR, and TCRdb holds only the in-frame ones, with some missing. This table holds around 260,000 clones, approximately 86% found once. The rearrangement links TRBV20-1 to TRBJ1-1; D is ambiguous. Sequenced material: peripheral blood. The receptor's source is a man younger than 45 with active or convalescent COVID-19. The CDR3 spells CSAPVNTEAFF. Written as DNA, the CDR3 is TGCAGTGCCCCGGTGAACACTGAAGCTTTCTTT.